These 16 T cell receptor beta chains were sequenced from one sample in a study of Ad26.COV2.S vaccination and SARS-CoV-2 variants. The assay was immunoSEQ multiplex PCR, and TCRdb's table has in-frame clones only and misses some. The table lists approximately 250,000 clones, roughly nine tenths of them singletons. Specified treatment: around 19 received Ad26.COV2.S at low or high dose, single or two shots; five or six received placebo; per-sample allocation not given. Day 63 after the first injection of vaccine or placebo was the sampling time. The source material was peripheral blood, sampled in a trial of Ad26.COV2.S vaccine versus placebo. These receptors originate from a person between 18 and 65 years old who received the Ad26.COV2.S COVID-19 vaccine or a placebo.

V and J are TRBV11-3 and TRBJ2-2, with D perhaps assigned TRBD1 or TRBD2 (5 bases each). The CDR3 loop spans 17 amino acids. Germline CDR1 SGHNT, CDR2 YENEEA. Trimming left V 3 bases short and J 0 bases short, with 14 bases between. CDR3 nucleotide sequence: TGTGCCAGCAGCTTCGGGTACGGGGCAGCGAACACCGGGGAGCTGTTTTTT. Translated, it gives CASSFGYGAANTGELFF.

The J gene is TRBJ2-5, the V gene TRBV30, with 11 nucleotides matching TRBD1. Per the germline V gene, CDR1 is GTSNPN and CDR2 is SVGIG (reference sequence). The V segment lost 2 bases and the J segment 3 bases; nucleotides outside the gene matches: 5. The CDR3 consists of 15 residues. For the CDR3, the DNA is TGTGCCTGGAGTTTGTGGGACAGGGGGAAAGAGACCCAGTACTTC. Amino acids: CAWSLWDRGKETQYF.

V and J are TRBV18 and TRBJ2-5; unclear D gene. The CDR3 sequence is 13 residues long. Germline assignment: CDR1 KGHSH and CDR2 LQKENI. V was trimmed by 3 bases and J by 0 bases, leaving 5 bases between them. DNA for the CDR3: TGTGCCAGCTCACCCCAGAACCAAGAGACCCAGTACTTC. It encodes CASSPQNQETQYF. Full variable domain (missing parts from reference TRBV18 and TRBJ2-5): NAGVMQNPRHLVRRRGQEARLRCSPMKGHSHVYWYRQLPEEGLKFMVYLQKENIIDESGMPKERFSAEFPKEGPSILRIQQVVRGDSAAYFCASSPQNQETQYFGPGTRLLVL.

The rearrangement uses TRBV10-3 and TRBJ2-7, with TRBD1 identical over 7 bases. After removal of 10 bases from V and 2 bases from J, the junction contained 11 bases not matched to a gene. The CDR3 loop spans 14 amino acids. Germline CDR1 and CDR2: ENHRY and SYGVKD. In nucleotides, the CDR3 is TGTGCCACCCTGAGTCAGGACAGGACCTACGAGCAGTACTTC. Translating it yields CATLSQDRTYEQYF.

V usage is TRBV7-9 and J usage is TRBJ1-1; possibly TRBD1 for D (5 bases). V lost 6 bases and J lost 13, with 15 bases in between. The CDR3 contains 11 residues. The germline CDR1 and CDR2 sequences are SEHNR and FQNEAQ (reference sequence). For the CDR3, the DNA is TGTGCCAGCAGTCTTGGGGGGGAGGTTTTCTTT. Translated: CASSLGGEVFF.

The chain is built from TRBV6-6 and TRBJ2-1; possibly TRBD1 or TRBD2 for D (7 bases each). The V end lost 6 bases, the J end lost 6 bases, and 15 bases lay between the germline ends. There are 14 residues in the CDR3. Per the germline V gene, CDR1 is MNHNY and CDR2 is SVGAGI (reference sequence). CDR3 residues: CASRTGRARNEQFF. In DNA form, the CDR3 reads TGTGCCAGCAGGACAGGGAGGGCGCGCAATGAGCAGTTCTTC.

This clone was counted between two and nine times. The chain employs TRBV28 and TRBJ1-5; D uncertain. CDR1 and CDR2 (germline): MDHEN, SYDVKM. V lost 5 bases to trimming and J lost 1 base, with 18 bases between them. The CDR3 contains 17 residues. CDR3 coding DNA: TGTGCCAGCAGTCGGACCCACCTCTATGGCAGCAATCAGCCCCAGCATTTT. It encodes CASSRTHLYGSNQPQHF.

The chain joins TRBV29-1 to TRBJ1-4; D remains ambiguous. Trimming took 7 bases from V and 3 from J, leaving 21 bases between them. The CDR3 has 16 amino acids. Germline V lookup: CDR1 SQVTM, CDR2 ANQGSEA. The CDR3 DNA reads TGCAGCGCCTATTCCGGACGAGGAGCGGCTAATGAAAAACTGTTTTTT. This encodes CSAYSGRGAANEKLFF.

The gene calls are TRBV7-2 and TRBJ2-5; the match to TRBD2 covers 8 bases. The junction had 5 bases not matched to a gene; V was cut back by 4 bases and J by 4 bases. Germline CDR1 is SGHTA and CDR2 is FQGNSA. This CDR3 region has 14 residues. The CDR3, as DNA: TGTGCCAGCAGCTCACGGGGGGGCCGAGAGACCCAGTACTTC. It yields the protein CASSSRGGRETQYF.

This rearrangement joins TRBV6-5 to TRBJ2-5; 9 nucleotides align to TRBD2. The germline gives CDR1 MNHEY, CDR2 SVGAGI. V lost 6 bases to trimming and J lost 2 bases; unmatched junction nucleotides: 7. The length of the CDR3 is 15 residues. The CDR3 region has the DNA TGTGCCAGCAGATTAGCGGGGGTTCCTCAAGAGACCCAGTACTTC. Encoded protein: CASRLAGVPQETQYF.

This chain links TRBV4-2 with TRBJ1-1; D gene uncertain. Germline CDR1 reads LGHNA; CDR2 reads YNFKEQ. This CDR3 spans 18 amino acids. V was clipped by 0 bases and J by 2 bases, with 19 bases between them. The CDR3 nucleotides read TGTGCCAGCAGCCAAGATCGAGCTAGTTCCCCGGGAAACACTGAAGCTTTCTTT. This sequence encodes CASSQDRASSPGNTEAFF.

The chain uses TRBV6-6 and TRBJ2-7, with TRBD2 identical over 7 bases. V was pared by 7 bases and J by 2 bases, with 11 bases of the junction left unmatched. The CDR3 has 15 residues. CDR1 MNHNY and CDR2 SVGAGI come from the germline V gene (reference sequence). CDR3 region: CASISWGGRAYEQYF. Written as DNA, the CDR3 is TGTGCCAGCATCTCCTGGGGGGGACGAGCCTACGAGCAGTACTTC.

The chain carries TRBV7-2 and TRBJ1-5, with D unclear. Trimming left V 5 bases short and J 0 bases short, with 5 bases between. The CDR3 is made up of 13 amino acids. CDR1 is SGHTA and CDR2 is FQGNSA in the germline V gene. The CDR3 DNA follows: TGTGCCAGCAGCGCCTATAGCAATCAGCCCCAGCATTTT. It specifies CASSAYSNQPQHF.

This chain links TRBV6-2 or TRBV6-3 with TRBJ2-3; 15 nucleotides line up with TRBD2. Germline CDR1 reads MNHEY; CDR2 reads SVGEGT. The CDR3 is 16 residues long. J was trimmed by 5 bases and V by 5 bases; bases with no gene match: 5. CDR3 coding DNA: TGTGCCAGCAGTCGGCAGGGACTAGCGGGAGGAGATACGCAGTATTTT. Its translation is CASSRQGLAGGDTQYF.

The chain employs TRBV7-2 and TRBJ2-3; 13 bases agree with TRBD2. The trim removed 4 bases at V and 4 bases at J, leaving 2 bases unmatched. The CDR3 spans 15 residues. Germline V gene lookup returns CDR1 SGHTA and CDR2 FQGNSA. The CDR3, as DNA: TGTGCCAGCAGCTCAACTAGCGGGAGGGCAGATACGCAGTATTTT. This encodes CASSSTSGRADTQYF.

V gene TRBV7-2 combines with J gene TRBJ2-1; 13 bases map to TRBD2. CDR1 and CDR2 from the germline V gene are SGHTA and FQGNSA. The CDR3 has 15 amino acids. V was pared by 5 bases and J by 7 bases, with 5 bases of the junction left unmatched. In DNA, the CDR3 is TGTGCCAGCAGCCCCGGGACTAGCGGGATGAATGAGCAGTTCTTC. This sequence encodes CASSPGTSGMNEQFF.